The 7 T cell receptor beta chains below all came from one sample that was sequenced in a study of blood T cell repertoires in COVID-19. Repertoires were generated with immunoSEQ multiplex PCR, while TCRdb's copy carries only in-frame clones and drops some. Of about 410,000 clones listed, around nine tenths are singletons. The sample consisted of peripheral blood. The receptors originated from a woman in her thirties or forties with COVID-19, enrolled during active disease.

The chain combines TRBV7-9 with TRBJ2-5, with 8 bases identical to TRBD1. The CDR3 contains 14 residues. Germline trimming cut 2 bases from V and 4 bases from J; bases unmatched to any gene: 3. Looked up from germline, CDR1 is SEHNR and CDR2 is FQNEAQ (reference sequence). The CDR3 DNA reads TGTGCCAGCAGCTTACAGGGGGCTACAGAGACCCAGTACTTC. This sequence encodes CASSLQGATETQYF.

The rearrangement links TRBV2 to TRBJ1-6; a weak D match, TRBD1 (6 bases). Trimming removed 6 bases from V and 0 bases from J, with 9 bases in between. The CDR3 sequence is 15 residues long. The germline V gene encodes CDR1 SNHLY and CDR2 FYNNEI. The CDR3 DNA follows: TGTGCCAGCAGCGGACAGAGCTCCTATAATTCACCCCTCCACTTT. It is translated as CASSGQSSYNSPLHF.

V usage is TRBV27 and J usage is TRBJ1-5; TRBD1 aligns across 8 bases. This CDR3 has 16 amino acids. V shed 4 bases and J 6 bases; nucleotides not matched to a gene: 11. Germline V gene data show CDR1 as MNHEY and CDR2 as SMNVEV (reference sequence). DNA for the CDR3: TGTGCCAGCAGTTCCCGGACAGACAGGGGAAGTCAGCCCCAGCATTTT. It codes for CASSSRTDRGSQPQHF.

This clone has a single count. This CDR3 reads CASSPLPTGDAGNTIYF. The DNA for the CDR3 is TGTGCCAGCAGCCCACTTCCTACAGGGGACGCTGGAAACACCATATATTTT. V gene TRBV27 combines with J gene TRBJ1-3; 7 nucleotides match TRBD1. Germline trimming cut 6 bases from V and 2 bases from J; bases unmatched to any gene: 13. Germline loops: CDR1 MNHEY, CDR2 SMNVEV (reference sequence). This CDR3 has 17 residues.

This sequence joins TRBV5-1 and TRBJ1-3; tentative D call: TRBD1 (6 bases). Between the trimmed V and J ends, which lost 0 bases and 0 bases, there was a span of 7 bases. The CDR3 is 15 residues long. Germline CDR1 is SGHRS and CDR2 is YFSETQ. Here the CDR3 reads CASSLDRASGNTIYF. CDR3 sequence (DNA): TGCGCCAGCAGCTTGGACAGGGCCTCTGGAAACACCATATATTTT.

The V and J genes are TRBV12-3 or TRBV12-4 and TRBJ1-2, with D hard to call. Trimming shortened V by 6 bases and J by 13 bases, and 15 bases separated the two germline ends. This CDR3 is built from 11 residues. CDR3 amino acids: CASSLSRRVTF. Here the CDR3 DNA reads TGTGCCAGCAGCTTATCCCGTCGGGTCACCTTC.

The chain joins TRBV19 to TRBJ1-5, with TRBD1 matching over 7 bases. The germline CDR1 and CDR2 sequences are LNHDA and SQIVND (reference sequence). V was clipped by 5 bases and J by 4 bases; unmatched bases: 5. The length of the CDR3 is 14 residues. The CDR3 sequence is CASSVRDRNQPQHF. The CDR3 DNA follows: TGTGCCAGTAGTGTCCGGGACAGAAATCAGCCCCAGCATTTT.